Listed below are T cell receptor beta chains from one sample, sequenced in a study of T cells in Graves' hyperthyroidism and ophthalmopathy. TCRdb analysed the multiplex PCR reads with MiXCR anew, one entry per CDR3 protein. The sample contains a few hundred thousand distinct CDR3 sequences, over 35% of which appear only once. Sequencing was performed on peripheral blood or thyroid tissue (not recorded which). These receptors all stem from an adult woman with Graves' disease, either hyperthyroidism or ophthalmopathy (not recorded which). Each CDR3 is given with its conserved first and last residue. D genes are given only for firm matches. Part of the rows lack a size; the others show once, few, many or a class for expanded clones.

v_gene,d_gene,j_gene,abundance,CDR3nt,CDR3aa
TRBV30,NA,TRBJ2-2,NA,TGTGCCTGGAGGGAACAGGGTTTGTACACCGGGGAGCTGTTTTTT,CAWREQGLYTGELFF
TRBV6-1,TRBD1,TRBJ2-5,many,TGTGCCACTACAACAGGGGTGGGAGAGACCCAGTACTTC,CATTTGVGETQYF
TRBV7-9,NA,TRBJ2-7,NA,TGTGCCAGCTTCAGGGGTTCCTACGAGCAGTACTTC,CASFRGSYEQYF
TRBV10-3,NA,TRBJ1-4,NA,TGTGCCATCAGTAGGGAACAGGGCCTGAATGAAAAACTGTTTTTT,CAISREQGLNEKLFF
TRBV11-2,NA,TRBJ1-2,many,TGTGCCAGCAGCTTAGAATCAGGGAGCGGCTACACCTTC,CASSLESGSGYTF
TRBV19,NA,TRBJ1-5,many,TGTGCCAGTAGTATTGGGCAAGGCCAGCCCCAGCATTTT,CASSIGQGQPQHF
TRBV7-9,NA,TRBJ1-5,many,TGTGCCAGCAGCCTCGGACAGATCAATCAGCCCCAGCATTTT,CASSLGQINQPQHF
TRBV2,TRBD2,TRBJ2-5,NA,TGTGCCAGCAGTGAAGGGGAGACTCTAGCGGGAGGGGAGACCCAGTACTTC,CASSEGETLAGGETQYF
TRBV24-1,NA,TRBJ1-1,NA,TGTGCCACCAGTCCAGGGTCGAACACTGAAGCTTTCTTT,CATSPGSNTEAFF
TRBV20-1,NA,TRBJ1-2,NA,TGCAGTGCTAGAGGGTACTCCTTC,CSARGYSF
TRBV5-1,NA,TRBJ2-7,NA,TGCGCCAGCAGCTTGGGGGGCAGGGGGGCCTACGAGCAGTACTTC,CASSLGGRGAYEQYF
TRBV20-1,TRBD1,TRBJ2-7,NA,TGCAGTGCTAGAGATCGATGGGACAGAGACGAGCAGTACTTC,CSARDRWDRDEQYF
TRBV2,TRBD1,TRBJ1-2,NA,TGTGCCAGCAGCGTAGAGACGGGACAGGGGGCTTCCTATGGCTACACCTTC,CASSVETGQGASYGYTF
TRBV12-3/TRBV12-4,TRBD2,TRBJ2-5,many,TGTGCCAGCAGTTTAGCGGGAGGGCCTAACCAAGAGACCCAGTACTTC,CASSLAGGPNQETQYF
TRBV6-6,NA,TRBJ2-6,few,TGTGCCAGCAGTCGTGGACTGAACTCTGGGGCCAACGTCCTGACTTTC,CASSRGLNSGANVLTF
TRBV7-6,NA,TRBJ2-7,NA,TGTGCCAGTCACACGGCACAGGCCCGGATCTTTATCACCTACGAGCAGTACTTC,CASHTAQARIFITYEQYF
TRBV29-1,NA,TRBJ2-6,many,TGCAGCGTCGGGTTAACTGGGGCCAACGTCCTGACTTTC,CSVGLTGANVLTF
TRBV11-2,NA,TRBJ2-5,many,TGTGCCAGCAGCTTAGTAGTCTTAGAGACCCAGTACTTC,CASSLVVLETQYF
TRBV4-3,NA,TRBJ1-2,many,TGCGCCAGCAGCCAGGGGTTCGGCTATGGCTACACCTTC,CASSQGFGYGYTF
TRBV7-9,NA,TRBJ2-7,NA,TGTGCCAGCAGCTTAGCCCGACTTGAAGGGGGTGAGTTCTACGAGCAGTACTTC,CASSLARLEGGEFYEQYF
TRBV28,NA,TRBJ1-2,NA,TGTGCCACCGGGTTCTATGGCTACACCTTC,CATGFYGYTF
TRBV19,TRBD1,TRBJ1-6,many,TGTGCCAGTAGTATAACAGGGGAAACGAATTCACCCCTCCACTTT,CASSITGETNSPLHF
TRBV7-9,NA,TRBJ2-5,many,TGTGCCAGCAGCTTAGCCCTGGGACGGATACAAGAGACCCAGTACTTC,CASSLALGRIQETQYF
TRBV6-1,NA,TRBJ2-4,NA,TGTGCCATCAGTGAGTCCTCCCTGACTATAGCCAAAAACATTCAGTACTTC,CAISESSLTIAKNIQYF
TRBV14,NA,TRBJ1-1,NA,TGTGCCAGCAGTCCCGCTTATCGCGGGGGCCCGAACACTGAAGCTTTCTTT,CASSPAYRGGPNTEAFF
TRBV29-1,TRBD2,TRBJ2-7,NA,TGCAGCGTAGCCGGGACTAGCGGATCCTACGAGCAGTACTTC,CSVAGTSGSYEQYF
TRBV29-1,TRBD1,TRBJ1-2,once,TGCAGCTGCTTCAGGGGGGGAGAGAGCTACACCTTC,CSCFRGGESYTF
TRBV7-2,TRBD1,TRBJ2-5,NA,TGTGCCAGCAGCTTCCTAGACAGGGTAGGGGAGACCCAGTACTTC,CASSFLDRVGETQYF
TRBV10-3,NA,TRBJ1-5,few,TGTGCCATCAGTCAGGGCGTAGGGAGCAATCAGCCCCAGCATTTT,CAISQGVGSNQPQHF
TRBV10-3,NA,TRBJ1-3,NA,TGTGCCATCAGGGGATCTTGGGGGAATGGAAACACCATATATTTT,CAIRGSWGNGNTIYF
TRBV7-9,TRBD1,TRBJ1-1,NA,TGTGCCAGCAGCGAATCCCAGGGGGCAAGCACTGAAGCTTTCTTT,CASSESQGASTEAFF
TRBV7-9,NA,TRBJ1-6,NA,TGTGCCAGCAGCTACCGACAAAGGCGTGGACCCCTCCACTTT,CASSYRQRRGPLHF
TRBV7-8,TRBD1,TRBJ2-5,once,TGTGCCACCTCGGGCAGGGACAGCCCCCTAGAGACCCAGTACTTC,CATSGRDSPLETQYF
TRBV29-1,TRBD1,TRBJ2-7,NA,TGCAGCGTCGGAGCTGACAGGGTTAACACCGGGGAGCAGTACTTC,CSVGADRVNTGEQYF
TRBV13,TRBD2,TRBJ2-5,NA,TGTGCCAGCAGCTTATGGGGGGGGGTCCAAGAGACCCAGTACTTC,CASSLWGGVQETQYF
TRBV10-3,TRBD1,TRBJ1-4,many,TGTGCCATCAGTGAGACGGGACAGAAGAATGAAAAACTGTTTTTT,CAISETGQKNEKLFF
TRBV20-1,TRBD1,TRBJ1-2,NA,TGCAGTGCCCAAAGCACAGGGGCCGATAGCTATGGCTACACCTTC,CSAQSTGADSYGYTF
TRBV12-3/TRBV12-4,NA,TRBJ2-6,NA,TGTGCCAGCAGTTTAGCTTGGTTCTCTGGGGCCAACGTCCTGACTTTC,CASSLAWFSGANVLTF
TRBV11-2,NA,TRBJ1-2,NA,TGTGCCAGCAGCTTAGCGTTCCATGGGTATGGCTACACCTTC,CASSLAFHGYGYTF
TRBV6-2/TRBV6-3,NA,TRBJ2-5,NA,TGTGCCAGCAGTTACCGGGCCGCGATGGAAGAGACCCAGTACTTC,CASSYRAAMEETQYF